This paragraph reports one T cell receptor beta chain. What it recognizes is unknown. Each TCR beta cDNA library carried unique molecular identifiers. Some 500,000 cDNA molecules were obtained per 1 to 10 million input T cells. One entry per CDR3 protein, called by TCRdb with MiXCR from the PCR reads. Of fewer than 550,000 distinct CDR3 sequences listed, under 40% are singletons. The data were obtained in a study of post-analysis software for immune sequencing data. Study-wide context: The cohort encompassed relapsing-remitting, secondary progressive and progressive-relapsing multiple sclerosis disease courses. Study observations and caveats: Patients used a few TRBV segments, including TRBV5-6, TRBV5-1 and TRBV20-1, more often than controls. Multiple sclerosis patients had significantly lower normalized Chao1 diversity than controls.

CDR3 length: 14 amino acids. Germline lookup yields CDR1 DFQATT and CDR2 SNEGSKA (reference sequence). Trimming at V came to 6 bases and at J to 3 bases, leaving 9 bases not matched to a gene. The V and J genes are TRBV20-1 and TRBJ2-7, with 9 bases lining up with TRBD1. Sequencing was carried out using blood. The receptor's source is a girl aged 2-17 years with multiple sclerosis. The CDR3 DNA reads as TGCAGTGCGCCCGACAGGGGGTATGGCTACGAGCAGTACTTC. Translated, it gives CSAPDRGYGYEQYF.